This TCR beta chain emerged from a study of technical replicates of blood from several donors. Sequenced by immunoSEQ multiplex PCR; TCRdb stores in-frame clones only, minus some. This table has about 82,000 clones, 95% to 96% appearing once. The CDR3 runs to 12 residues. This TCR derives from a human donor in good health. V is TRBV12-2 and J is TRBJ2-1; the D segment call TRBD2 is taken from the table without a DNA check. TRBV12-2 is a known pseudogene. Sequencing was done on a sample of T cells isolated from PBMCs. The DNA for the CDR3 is TGTGCAAGTCGCTCTGTATTCGTGGAGCAGTTCTTC. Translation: CASRSVFVEQFF.